The 25 T cell receptor beta chains given below trace back to one sample, sequenced in a study of OX40 agonist ivuxolimab in advanced cancers. Assay: immunoSEQ multiplex PCR; the TCRdb copy retains only in-frame clones and omits some. Here the sample spans 65,000 to 95,000 clones, 80% to 90% being singletons. The sequenced sample was CD4+ or CD8+ T cells sorted from blood, obtained in a trial of the OX40 agonist ivuxolimab. The receptor set was obtained from an adult with an advanced solid tumor such as melanoma, head and neck, liver or kidney cancer.

The chain employs TRBV7-9 and TRBJ2-3; no definite D call. The CDR3 loop spans 13 amino acids. The V gene's germline CDR1 is SEHNR and CDR2 FQNEAQ (reference sequence). The V end lost 1 base, the J end lost 3 bases, and 5 bases lay between the germline ends. This chain's CDR3 is CASSLGETDTQYF. In nucleotides, the CDR3 is TGTGCCAGCAGCTTAGGAGAAACAGATACGCAGTATTTT.

DNA for the CDR3: TGTGCCAGCAGCTTATCGCGGAGCACAGATACGCAGTATTTT. This gives the protein CASSLSRSTDTQYF. This chain connects TRBV11-1 to TRBJ2-3; D is uncertain. CDR3 length: 14 residues. Germline CDR1 and CDR2: SGHAT and FQDESV (reference sequence). Between the trimmed V and J ends, which lost 2 bases and 0 bases, there was a span of 6 bases. Full variable domain (remainder filled in from reference TRBV11-1 and TRBJ2-3): EAEVAQSPRYKITEKSQAVAFWCDPISGHATLYWYRQILGQGPELLVQFQDESVVDDSQLPKDRFSAERLKGVDSTLKIQPAELGDSAMYLCASSLSRSTDTQYFGPGTRLTVL.

The chain has TRBV5-1 and TRBJ1-1; D is ambiguous. Germline V gene sequence: CDR1 SGHRS, CDR2 YFSETQ. The CDR3 sequence is 16 residues long. V lost 0 bases and J 0 bases, leaving 12 bases between the germline ends. CDR3 sequence (DNA): TGCGCCAGCAGCTTGGAATGGGGTACCATGAACACTGAAGCTTTCTTT. Translating gives CASSLEWGTMNTEAFF.

This chain connects TRBV20-1 to TRBJ1-1, with D uncertain. The germline V gene has CDR1 DFQATT and CDR2 SNEGSKA (reference sequence). V was clipped by 0 bases and J by 6 bases, with 5 bases between them. The length of the CDR3 is 11 residues. The CDR3 DNA sequence: TGCAGTGCTAGAGATCTGGCTGAAGCTTTCTTT. It yields the protein CSARDLAEAFF.

In DNA form, the CDR3 reads TGTGCCAGCTCACCGGCTAGCGCTTATAGCACAGATACGCAGTATTTT. Amino acids: CASSPASAYSTDTQYF. The gene calls are TRBV18 and TRBJ2-3, with a tentative D call TRBD2 (6 bases). The CDR3 spans 16 residues. Germline loops: CDR1 KGHSH, CDR2 LQKENI. Trimming took 3 bases from V and 0 from J, leaving 13 bases between them.

CDR3 sequence (DNA): TGTGCCAGCAGCCAACCTGGACTAGCGGGAGGAGCCTACAATGAGCAGTTCTTC. Its translation: CASSQPGLAGGAYNEQFF. This chain joins TRBV14 and TRBJ2-1; 14 positions match TRBD2. The length of the CDR3 is 18 residues. Germline V gives CDR1 SGHDN, CDR2 FVKESK. V lost 2 bases to trimming and J lost 2 bases; unmatched junction nucleotides: 5.

The V gene is TRBV5-4, the J gene TRBJ1-2; D perhaps matches TRBD1 (6 bases). The length of the CDR3 is 15 residues. Trimming shortened V by 4 bases and J by 2 bases, and 15 bases separated the two germline ends. Germline V lookup: CDR1 SGHNT, CDR2 YYREEE (reference sequence). CDR3 in amino acids: CASSDLGGGNYGYTF. CDR3 nucleotide sequence: TGTGCCAGCAGCGATCTCGGGGGCGGAAACTATGGCTACACCTTC.

This chain uses TRBV5-4 with TRBJ2-5, with D possibly matching TRBD2 (5 bases). Trimming stripped 3 bases from V and 4 bases from J, with 13 bases between. This CDR3 contains 14 residues. The germline V gene has CDR1 SGHNT and CDR2 YYREEE (reference sequence). This chain's CDR3 is CASSSRGRAETQYF. The CDR3 nucleotides read TGTGCCAGCAGCTCCCGTGGGCGGGCAGAGACCCAGTACTTC.

The genes are TRBV5-1 and TRBJ2-1; 10 nucleotides line up with TRBD1. In germline, CDR1 is SGHRS, CDR2 YFSETQ. The CDR3 spans 15 residues. The trim removed 5 bases at V and 6 bases at J, leaving 8 bases unmatched. The CDR3 DNA reads TGCGCCAGCAGTTTTGCCGGGACAGGGGTCAATGAGCAGTTCTTC. It codes for CASSFAGTGVNEQFF.

The rearrangement links TRBV27 to TRBJ2-7; 7 bases line up with TRBD1. V lost 5 bases to trimming and J lost 4 bases; unmatched junction nucleotides: 5. The length of the CDR3 is 13 residues. From germline, CDR1 is MNHEY and CDR2 SMNVEV (reference sequence). CDR3 residues: CASSRDREYEQYF. CDR3 DNA: TGTGCCAGCAGTAGGGACAGAGAGTACGAGCAGTACTTC.

The V call is TRBV18, the J call TRBJ2-1; the D is unclear. Trimming took off 4 bases at V and 6 bases at J, with 13 bases between the two ends. Looked up from germline, CDR1 is KGHSH and CDR2 is LQKENI. CDR3 length: 14 amino acids. The CDR3 reads CASSQVRFSNEQFF. The CDR3, as DNA: TGTGCCAGCTCACAAGTACGGTTCTCCAATGAGCAGTTCTTC.

The chain couples TRBV19 to TRBJ2-3; perhaps TRBD1 as D (6 bases). V was clipped by 6 bases and J by 0 bases, with 13 bases between them. CDR1 and CDR2 from the germline V gene are LNHDA and SQIVND (reference sequence). This CDR3 spans 15 amino acids. In nucleotides, the CDR3 is TGTGCCAGTAGCAACAGGGACCCGAGCACAGATACGCAGTATTTT. Translation: CASSNRDPSTDTQYF.

The V call is TRBV7-9, the J call TRBJ2-3; the D is unclear. Germline-derived CDR1 and CDR2 are SEHNR and FQNEAQ (reference sequence). The CDR3 runs to 11 residues. Deletions cut 7 bases from V and 9 bases from J, with 11 bases between. Here the CDR3 reads CASTALRTQYF. CDR3 in DNA: TGTGCCAGCACCGCCTTGAGGACGCAGTATTTT.

The rearrangement links TRBV11-1 to TRBJ2-1; D gene uncertain. Trimming shortened V by 1 base and J by 5 bases, and 9 bases separated the two germline ends. Per germline, CDR1 SGHAT and CDR2 FQDESV (reference sequence). This CDR3 is 14 amino acids long. This CDR3 is CASSLVLSDNEQFF. DNA of the CDR3: TGTGCCAGCAGCTTAGTGCTCAGCGACAATGAGCAGTTCTTC.

V is TRBV1 and J is TRBJ2-7; the table gives TRBD1 as D, unverified against the DNA. TRBV1 constitutes a pseudogene. The CDR3 totals 12 residues. The CDR3 here is CTSSQDWRGPYF. The CDR3, as DNA: TGCACCAGCAGCCAAGATTGGAGGGGGCCATACTTC.

The V gene is TRBV18, the J gene TRBJ1-5, with TRBD1 identical over 7 bases. CDR3 length: 15 amino acids. Looked up from germline, CDR1 is KGHSH and CDR2 is LQKENI. J gave up 0 bases and V 5 bases, and 4 bases lay outside the gene matches. The CDR3 reads CASSDRDYSNQPQHF. The CDR3 DNA sequence: TGTGCCAGCTCAGACAGGGATTATAGCAATCAGCCCCAGCATTTT.

The chain recombines TRBV29-1 with TRBJ2-7; 11 bases line up with TRBD2. The CDR3 runs 12 residues. Looked up from germline, CDR1 is SQVTM and CDR2 is ANQGSEA. The ends lost 5 bases at V and 10 bases at J; junction bases unmatched: 7. The CDR3 DNA sequence: TGCAGCGTTCCGGGTAGCGGGAGGGAACAGTACTTC. Encoded protein: CSVPGSGREQYF.

This clone was observed once. The chain joins TRBV7-2 to TRBJ2-3; D call uncertain. V lost 3 bases and J lost 1, with 2 bases in between. Germline values: CDR1 SGHTA, CDR2 FQGNSA. The CDR3 has 12 residues. Here the CDR3 DNA reads TGTGCCAGCAGCTTCCGCACAGATACGCAGTATTTT. It encodes CASSFRTDTQYF.

This clone was seen a single time. The chain carries TRBV4-2 and TRBJ1-6; 7 bases map to TRBD1. This CDR3 spans 15 amino acids. The germline gives CDR1 LGHNA, CDR2 YNFKEQ. Trimming cost V 5 bases and J 10 bases; bases outside gene matches: 11. The CDR3 reads CASSVSTGTQSPLHF. The CDR3 bases are TGTGCCAGCAGCGTGTCGACAGGGACCCAATCACCCCTCCACTTT.

This chain uses TRBV5-6 with TRBJ2-5; weak D call: TRBD2 (6 bases). The V end was cut by 0 bases, the J end by 3 bases, with 12 bases between. The CDR3 is 15 amino acids. CDR1 SGHDT and CDR2 YYEEEE come from the germline V gene. The CDR3 DNA reads TGTGCCAGCAGCTTGGGGGGAGGAGGTAAAGAGACCCAGTACTTC. It codes for CASSLGGGGKETQYF. Using reference TRBV5-6 and TRBJ2-5 for the parts outside the CDR3, the full variable domain is DAGVTQSPTHLIKTRGQQVTLRCSPKSGHDTVSWYQQALGQGPQFIFQYYEEEERQRGNFPDRFSGHQFPNYSSELNVNALLLGDSALYLCASSLGGGGKETQYFGPGTRLLVL.

The chain is built from TRBV28 and TRBJ2-7; a possible D gene is TRBD1 (6 bases). From germline, CDR1 is MDHEN and CDR2 SYDVKM. The V gene lost 7 bases and the J gene lost 3 bases, with 13 bases spanning the gap. The CDR3 consists of 13 residues. This CDR3 reads CASTPGQNYEQYF. In DNA form, the CDR3 reads TGTGCCAGCACCCCAGGACAGAACTACGAGCAGTACTTC.

This rearrangement joins TRBV19 to TRBJ1-5; tentative D call: TRBD1 (5 bases). The CDR3 has 16 residues. CDR1 and CDR2 (germline): LNHDA, SQIVND (reference sequence). The germline V and J ends were trimmed by 7 bases and 0 bases, with 16 bases remaining between them. This CDR3 is CASIRRRGNSNQPQHF. The CDR3, as DNA: TGTGCCAGTATCCGACGGCGGGGGAATAGCAATCAGCCCCAGCATTTT.

In nucleotides, the CDR3 is TGTGCCAGCAGCCCCCCAAGAGGCGAATTGAACGAGCAGTACTTC. Its translation: CASSPPRGELNEQYF. The gene calls are TRBV4-2 and TRBJ2-7; D not certain. The V end was cut by 4 bases, the J end by 5 bases, with 18 bases between. The CDR3 totals 15 residues. CDR1 and CDR2 (germline): LGHNA, YNFKEQ.

In this sample, this clone turned up once. Sequence at one end of the junction differs from germline and may be a read error. J is TRBJ1-4 and V is TRBV7-7; weak D call: TRBD1 (6 bases). Germline-derived CDR1 and CDR2 are SSHAT and FNYEAQ (reference sequence). The length of the CDR3 is 15 residues. CDR3 protein: CASRTLGATNEKLFF. The CDR3 nucleotides are TGTGCTAGCAGAACCTTGGGGGCTACTAATGAAAAACTGTTTTTT.

This chain joins TRBV7-9 and TRBJ1-1; D is possibly TRBD1 (5 bases). V lost 6 bases and J 5 bases, leaving 10 bases between the germline ends. The CDR3 consists of 12 residues. Per the germline V gene, CDR1 is SEHNR and CDR2 is FQNEAQ (reference sequence). The CDR3 DNA is TGTGCCAGCAGATCTGACAGTACTGAAGCTTTCTTT. Protein sequence: CASRSDSTEAFF.